This T cell receptor (beta chain) was sequenced in a study of Graves' ophthalmopathy and Graves' hyperthyroidism. Study summary: The blood sample was drawn at first diagnosis and before any treatment.

The CDR3 runs to 13 residues. The germline V gene has CDR1 MNHEY and CDR2 SVGEGT. V lost 4 bases to trimming and J lost 9 bases; unmatched junction nucleotides: 6. RNA transcripts provided the template for amplifying TCR beta CDR3 regions. HTBI-primed RT-PCR formed the first round, and a multiplex PCR formed the second. TCRdb re-called the multiplex PCR reads through MiXCR, storing one row per CDR3 protein. The sample includes roughly 480,000 distinct CDR3 sequences, 14% of them seen just once. The sample holds many counts of this clonotype. The chain uses TRBV6-2 or TRBV6-3 and TRBJ1-5; 7 bases agree with TRBD1. The sequenced sample consisted of blood. This TCR was sampled from a woman in her 30s with Graves' ophthalmopathy. In nucleotides, the CDR3 is TGTGCCAGCAGTTCGACAGGGTTAAGGCCCCAGCATTTT. This encodes CASSSTGLRPQHF.